The clone carrying this T cell receptor beta chain was observed many times. Its antigen is still unknown. These data originate in a study of T cells in Graves' hyperthyroidism and ophthalmopathy. Study-level points and caveats: Expanded thyroid clonotypes (above 0.001) were mostly also found in blood. Ophthalmopathy and stable hyperthyroidism were told apart by a 13 V-J model.

From germline, CDR1 is KGHDR and CDR2 SFDVKD. The CDR3 covers 17 residues. Trimming cost V 5 bases and J 3 bases, with 19 bases left between them. RNA transcripts gave rise to amplified TCR beta CDR3 regions. When the TCR CDR3 underwent first-round RT-PCR, the HTBI primer set was used. MiXCR was run by TCRdb on the multiplex PCR reads, yielding one entry per CDR3 protein. This sample has hundreds of thousands of distinct CDR3 sequences, with roughly 14% found just once. Inclusion characteristics of ophthalmopathy patients comprised a Clinical Activity Score of at least 3, a NOSPECS grade of at least 4, and duration under 3 months. The PBMCs were taken from approximately 9.7 ml of fresh peripheral blood.

The TCR originated in a woman in her forties or fifties with Graves' ophthalmopathy. The chain recombines TRBV24-1 with TRBJ1-5, with D possibly matching TRBD1 (5 bases). What was sequenced was blood. The CDR3 DNA follows: TGTGCCACCAGTGTGGGCGGGAGAGGACATGACAATCAGCCCCAGCATTTT. Its translation: CATSVGGRGHDNQPQHF.